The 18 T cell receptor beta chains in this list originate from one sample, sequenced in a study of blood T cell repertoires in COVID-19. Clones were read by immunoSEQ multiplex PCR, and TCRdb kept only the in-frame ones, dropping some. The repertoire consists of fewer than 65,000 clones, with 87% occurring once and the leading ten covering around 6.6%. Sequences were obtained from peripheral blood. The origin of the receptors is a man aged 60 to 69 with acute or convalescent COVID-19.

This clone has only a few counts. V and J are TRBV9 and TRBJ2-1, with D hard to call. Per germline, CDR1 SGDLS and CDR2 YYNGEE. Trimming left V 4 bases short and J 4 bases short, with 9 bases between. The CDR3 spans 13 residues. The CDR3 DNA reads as TGTGCCAGCAGCTCCTCCGGGTACAATGAGCAGTTCTTC. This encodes CASSSSGYNEQFF.

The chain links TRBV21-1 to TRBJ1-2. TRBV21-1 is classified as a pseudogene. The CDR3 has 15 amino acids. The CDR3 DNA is TGTGCCAGCAGCAATTCCCTCCTCCTTCCCTATGGCTACACCTTC. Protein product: CASSNSLLLPYGYTF.

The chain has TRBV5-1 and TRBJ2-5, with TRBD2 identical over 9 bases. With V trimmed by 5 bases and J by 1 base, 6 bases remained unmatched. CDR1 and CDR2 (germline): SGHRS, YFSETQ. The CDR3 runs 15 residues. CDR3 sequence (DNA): TGCGCCAGCAGTTATAGCGGGGGATTCCAAGAGACCCAGTACTTC. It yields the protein CASSYSGGFQETQYF.

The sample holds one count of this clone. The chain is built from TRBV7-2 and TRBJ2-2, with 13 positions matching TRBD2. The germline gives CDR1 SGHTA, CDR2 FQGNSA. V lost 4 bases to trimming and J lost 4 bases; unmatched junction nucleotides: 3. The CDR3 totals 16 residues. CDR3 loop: CASSSGLAGVTGELFF. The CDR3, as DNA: TGTGCCAGCAGCTCTGGACTAGCGGGGGTCACCGGGGAGCTGTTTTTT. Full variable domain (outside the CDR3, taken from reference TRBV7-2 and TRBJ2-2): GAGVSQSPSNKVTEKGKDVELRCDPISGHTALYWYRQSLGQGLEFLIYFQGNSAPDKSGLPSDRFSAERTGGSVSTLTIQRTQQEDSAVYLCASSSGLAGVTGELFFGEGSRLTVL.

CDR3 coding DNA: TGTGCCAGCAGTTACTCGGCCAGGGGTAACTATGGCTACACCTTC. Amino acids: CASSYSARGNYGYTF. The chain combines TRBV6-5 with TRBJ1-2, with D possibly TRBD1 on 6 matching bases. The CDR3 sequence is 15 residues long. Trimming took 0 bases from V and 1 from J, leaving 9 bases between them. Germline-derived CDR1 and CDR2 are MNHEY and SVGAGI.

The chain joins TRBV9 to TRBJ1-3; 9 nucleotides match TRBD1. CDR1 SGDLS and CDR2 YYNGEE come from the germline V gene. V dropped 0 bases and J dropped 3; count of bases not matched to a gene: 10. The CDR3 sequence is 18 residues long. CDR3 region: CASSVASLRQGGGNTIYF. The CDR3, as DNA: TGTGCCAGCAGCGTAGCTTCCCTGAGACAGGGGGGTGGAAACACCATATATTTT.

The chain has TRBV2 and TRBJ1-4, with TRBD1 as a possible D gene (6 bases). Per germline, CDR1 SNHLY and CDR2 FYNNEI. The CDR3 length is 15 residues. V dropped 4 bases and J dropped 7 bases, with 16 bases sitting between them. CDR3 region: CASSAQGNQAEKLFF. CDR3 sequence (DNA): TGTGCCAGCAGTGCTCAGGGGAATCAAGCTGAAAAACTGTTTTTT.

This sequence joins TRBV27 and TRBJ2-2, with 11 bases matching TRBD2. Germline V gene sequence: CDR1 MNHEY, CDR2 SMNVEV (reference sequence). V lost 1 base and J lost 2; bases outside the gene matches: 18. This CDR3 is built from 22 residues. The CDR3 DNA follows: TGTGCCAGCAGTTTATTTTCTATCGGCGGCCTAGCGGGGGGACGCAACACCGGGGAGCTGTTTTTT. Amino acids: CASSLFSIGGLAGGRNTGELFF.

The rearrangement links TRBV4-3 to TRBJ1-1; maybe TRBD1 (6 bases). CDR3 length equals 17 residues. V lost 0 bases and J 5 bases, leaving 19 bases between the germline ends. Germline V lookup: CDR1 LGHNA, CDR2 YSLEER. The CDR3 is CASSQDGPGAWVTEAFF. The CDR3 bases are TGCGCCAGCAGCCAAGATGGACCAGGGGCATGGGTAACTGAAGCTTTCTTT.

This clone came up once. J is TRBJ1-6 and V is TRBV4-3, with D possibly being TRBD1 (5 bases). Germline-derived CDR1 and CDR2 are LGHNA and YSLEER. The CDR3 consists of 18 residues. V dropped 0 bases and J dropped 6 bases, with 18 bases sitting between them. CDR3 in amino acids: CASSQDGGAGLINSPLHF. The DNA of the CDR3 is TGCGCCAGCAGCCAAGATGGAGGGGCCGGTCTAATTAATTCACCCCTCCACTTT.

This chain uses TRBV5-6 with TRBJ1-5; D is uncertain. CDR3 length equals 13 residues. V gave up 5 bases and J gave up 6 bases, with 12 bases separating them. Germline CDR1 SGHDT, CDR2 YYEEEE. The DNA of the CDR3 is TGTGCCAGCAGTTCATCGGGTCGTCAGCCCCAGCATTTT. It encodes CASSSSGRQPQHF.

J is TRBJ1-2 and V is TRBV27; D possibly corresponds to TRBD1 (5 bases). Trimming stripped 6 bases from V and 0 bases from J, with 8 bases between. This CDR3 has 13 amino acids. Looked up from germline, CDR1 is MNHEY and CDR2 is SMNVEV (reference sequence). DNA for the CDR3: TGTGCCAGCAGCTCGACAGCTAACTATGGCTACACCTTC. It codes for CASSSTANYGYTF.

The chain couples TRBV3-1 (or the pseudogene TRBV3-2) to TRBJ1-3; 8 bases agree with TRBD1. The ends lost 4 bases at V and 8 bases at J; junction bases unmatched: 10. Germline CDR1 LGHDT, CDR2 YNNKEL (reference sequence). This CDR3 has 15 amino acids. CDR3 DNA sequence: TGTGCCAGCAGCCCCGGACAGGGCGGGGGCTACACCATATATTTT. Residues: CASSPGQGGGYTIYF.

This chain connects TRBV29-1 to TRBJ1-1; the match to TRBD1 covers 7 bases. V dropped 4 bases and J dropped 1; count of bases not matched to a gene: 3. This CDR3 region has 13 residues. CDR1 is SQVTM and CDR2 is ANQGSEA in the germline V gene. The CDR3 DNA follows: TGCAGCGTTGCGGGACAGAGGAACACTGAAGCTTTCTTT. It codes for CSVAGQRNTEAFF.

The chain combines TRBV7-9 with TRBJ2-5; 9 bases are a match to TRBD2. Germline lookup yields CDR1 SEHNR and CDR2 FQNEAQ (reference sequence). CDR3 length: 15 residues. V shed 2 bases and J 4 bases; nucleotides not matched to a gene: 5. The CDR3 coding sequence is TGTGCCAGCAGCTTACGAGCGGGGGGAGCAGAGACCCAGTACTTC. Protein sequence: CASSLRAGGAETQYF. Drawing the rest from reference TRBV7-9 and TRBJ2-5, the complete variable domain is DTGVSQNPRHKITKRGQNVTFRCDPISEHNRLYWYRQTLGQGPEFLTYFQNEAQLEKSRLLSDRFSAERPKGSFSTLEIQRTEQGDSAMYLCASSLRAGGAETQYFGPGTRLLVL.

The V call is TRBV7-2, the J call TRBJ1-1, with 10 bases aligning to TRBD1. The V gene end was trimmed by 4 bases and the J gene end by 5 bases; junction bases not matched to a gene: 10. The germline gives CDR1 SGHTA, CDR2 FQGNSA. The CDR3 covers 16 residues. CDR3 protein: CASSSVGQGGYTEAFF. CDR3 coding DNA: TGTGCCAGCAGCTCCGTCGGACAGGGGGGCTATACTGAAGCTTTCTTT. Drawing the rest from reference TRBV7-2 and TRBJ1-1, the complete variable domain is GAGVSQSPSNKVTEKGKDVELRCDPISGHTALYWYRQSLGQGLEFLIYFQGNSAPDKSGLPSDRFSAERTGGSVSTLTIQRTQQEDSAVYLCASSSVGQGGYTEAFFGQGTRLTVV.

The CDR3 spells CASSSRTGWTEAFF. CDR3 bases: TGTGCCAGCAGCTCCCGGACAGGGTGGACTGAAGCTTTCTTT. The rearrangement joins TRBV7-2 to TRBJ1-1; 8 bases align to TRBD1. The CDR3 is 14 amino acids. V trimming: 4 bases; J trimming: 5 bases; junction bases outside the gene matches: 6. CDR1 and CDR2 from the germline V gene are SGHTA and FQGNSA.

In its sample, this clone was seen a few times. CDR3 region: CAWSASGDQPQHF. CDR3 coding DNA: TGTGCCTGGAGTGCCTCCGGGGATCAGCCCCAGCATTTT. V is TRBV30 and J is TRBJ1-5; no firm D call. V lost 1 base to trimming and J lost 5 bases, with 9 bases between them. The V gene's germline CDR1 is GTSNPN and CDR2 SVGIG (reference sequence). This CDR3 spans 13 amino acids. Looking up the rest from reference TRBV30 and TRBJ1-5 gives the full variable domain: SQTIHQWPATLVQPVGSPLSLECTVEGTSNPNLYWYRQAAGRGLQLLFYSVGIGQISSEVPQNLSASRPQDRQFILSSKKLLLSDSGFYLCAWSASGDQPQHFGDGTRLSIL.